Presented here are 31 T cell receptor beta chains from one specimen sequenced in a study of a mutant IDH1 vaccine in newly diagnosed glioma. Time point specified: baseline, week 1 (first vaccination visit). Documented treatment: pre-vaccination baseline after standard-of-care therapy. Only in-frame clones appear in the TCRdb table, and some are missing; sequencing was by immunoSEQ multiplex PCR. The data contain 85,000 to 100,000 clones, around four fifths of them seen just once; the ten biggest clones take up approximately 7.9%. The input for sequencing was PBMCs, taken from a glioma patient treated with radiotherapy, temozolomide or both. These receptors were collected from a man aged 35 to 55 with glioma.

V is TRBV5-6 and J is TRBJ2-7, with D uncertain. V was shortened by 0 bases and J by 8 bases, with 18 bases between the two germline ends. Germline V gives CDR1 SGHDT, CDR2 YYEEEE. CDR3 length equals 15 residues. The CDR3 coding sequence is TGTGCCAGCAGCTTGGTCGCGACCCCCGGTACTCAGCAGTACTTC. As protein: CASSLVATPGTQQYF.

The chain recombines TRBV7-2 with TRBJ2-5; 12 bases map to TRBD2. The V gene end was trimmed by 5 bases and the J gene end by 3 bases; junction bases not matched to a gene: 10. The germline V gene has CDR1 SGHTA and CDR2 FQGNSA. This CDR3 region has 17 residues. CDR3 amino acids: CASSRLTGLAGKETQYF. As DNA, the CDR3 is TGTGCCAGCAGCCGACTTACCGGACTAGCGGGAAAAGAGACCCAGTACTTC. The full variable domain, its missing parts supplied by reference TRBV7-2 and TRBJ2-5, is GAGVSQSPSNKVTEKGKDVELRCDPISGHTALYWYRQSLGQGLEFLIYFQGNSAPDKSGLPSDRFSAERTGGSVSTLTIQRTQQEDSAVYLCASSRLTGLAGKETQYFGPGTRLLVL.

The chain joins TRBV19 to TRBJ2-3; weak D call: TRBD1 (5 bases). Germline-derived CDR1 and CDR2 are LNHDA and SQIVND (reference sequence). This CDR3 spans 17 amino acids. Deletions cut 6 bases from V and 1 base from J, with 20 bases between. CDR3: CASSPNRILLGTDTQYF. The CDR3 DNA reads as TGTGCCAGTAGCCCAAACAGGATACTTCTAGGCACAGATACGCAGTATTTT.

The rearrangement uses TRBV29-1 and TRBJ2-7; 9 positions agree with TRBD1. This CDR3 is built from 12 residues. Trimming at V came to 8 bases and at J to 2 bases, leaving 4 bases not matched to a gene. Germline V gene lookup returns CDR1 SQVTM and CDR2 ANQGSEA. The CDR3 here is CSFRQGAYEQYF. The CDR3 nucleotides read TGCAGCTTCAGACAGGGGGCCTACGAGCAGTACTTC.

The V gene is TRBV14, the J gene TRBJ2-1; 11 nucleotides agree with TRBD1. With V trimmed by 4 bases and J by 3 bases, 5 bases remained unmatched. CDR3 length: 16 amino acids. Germline assignment: CDR1 SGHDN and CDR2 FVKESK. CDR3 region: CASSLWTGGIYNEQFF. In DNA form, the CDR3 reads TGTGCCAGCAGCCTATGGACAGGGGGCATCTACAATGAGCAGTTCTTC.

The chain couples TRBV27 to TRBJ1-2, with 9 positions matching TRBD1. Per germline, CDR1 MNHEY and CDR2 SMNVEV (reference sequence). The V segment lost 5 bases and the J segment 8 bases; nucleotides outside the gene matches: 9. The CDR3 has 14 amino acids. CDR3 region: CASSPGTGRGGYTF. In DNA form, the CDR3 reads TGTGCCAGCAGTCCCGGGACAGGGAGAGGCGGCTACACCTTC.

The chain is built from TRBV27 and TRBJ2-1; 11 nucleotides match TRBD2. The germline gives CDR1 MNHEY, CDR2 SMNVEV (reference sequence). This CDR3 has 15 amino acids. With V trimmed by 4 bases and J by 5 bases, 4 bases remained unmatched. The CDR3 is CASSWGTSGNNEQFF. The CDR3 DNA follows: TGTGCCAGCAGTTGGGGGACTAGCGGCAACAATGAGCAGTTCTTC.

The chain employs TRBV10-3 and TRBJ2-5; D gene unclear. The germline V gene has CDR1 ENHRY and CDR2 SYGVKD. With 3 bases removed from V and 1 base from J, the gap between germline ends came to 15 bases. The CDR3 is made up of 16 amino acids. For the CDR3, the DNA is TGTGCCATCAGTGAATCTAGGGAACTTCGCCAAGAGACCCAGTACTTC. This encodes CAISESRELRQETQYF.

The chain has TRBV7-2 and TRBJ2-3; the match to TRBD1 covers 8 bases. From germline, CDR1 is SGHTA and CDR2 FQGNSA. This CDR3 has 14 residues. Germline trimming cut 5 bases from V and 3 bases from J; bases unmatched to any gene: 4. This chain's CDR3 is CASSRTGYTDTQYF. The CDR3 coding sequence is TGTGCCAGCAGCCGGACAGGGTATACAGATACGCAGTATTTT.

This rearrangement joins TRBV10-3 to TRBJ2-5; D is perhaps TRBD2 (6 bases). The CDR3 contains 15 residues. Per germline, CDR1 ENHRY and CDR2 SYGVKD. Between the trimmed V and J ends, which lost 3 bases and 5 bases, there was a span of 16 bases. Here the CDR3 DNA reads TGTGCCATCAGTGACTCGAGGGAGGAATTGGAGACCCAGTACTTC. Its protein product is CAISDSREELETQYF.

The chain combines TRBV19 with TRBJ2-1, with D tentatively TRBD1 (5 bases). From germline, CDR1 is LNHDA and CDR2 SQIVND (reference sequence). Between the trimmed V and J ends, which lost 9 bases and 6 bases, there was a span of 24 bases. The CDR3 loop spans 16 amino acids. The CDR3 is CASHRSPRAGSNEQFF. For the CDR3, the DNA is TGTGCCAGCCACCGAAGCCCCCGGGCAGGGTCCAATGAGCAGTTCTTC.

The V and J genes are TRBV15 and TRBJ2-5, with D perhaps TRBD1 (6 bases). Deletions cut 0 bases from V and 1 base from J, with 12 bases between. Germline-derived CDR1 and CDR2 are LNHNV and YYDKDF (reference sequence). CDR3 size: 16 residues. This CDR3 reads CATSRDLWDIQETQYF. CDR3 nucleotide sequence: TGTGCCACCAGCAGAGATCTCTGGGACATCCAAGAGACCCAGTACTTC.

V usage is TRBV11-2 and J usage is TRBJ1-1; D is uncertain. Trimming shortened V by 0 bases and J by 6 bases, and 2 bases separated the two germline ends. The CDR3 loop spans 11 amino acids. Germline V gene sequence: CDR1 SGHAT, CDR2 FQNNGV. This CDR3 is CASSLDSEAFF. DNA for the CDR3: TGTGCCAGCAGCTTAGACTCTGAAGCTTTCTTT.

The rearrangement joins TRBV7-2 to TRBJ2-1; 12 bases match TRBD2. This CDR3 is 16 amino acids long. Germline lookup yields CDR1 SGHTA and CDR2 FQGNSA. Trimming removed 0 bases from V and 7 bases from J; junction bases left unmatched: 4. The CDR3 loop is CASSLAQTSGGNEQFF. For the CDR3, the DNA is TGTGCCAGCAGCTTAGCTCAGACTAGCGGGGGAAATGAGCAGTTCTTC.

This clone was observed a single time. Written as DNA, the CDR3 is TGCGCCAGCAGCTTGGATGGGAGGACTGGAAACACCATATATTTT. It codes for CASSLDGRTGNTIYF. The gene calls are TRBV5-1 and TRBJ1-3, with D unresolved. Germline V CDR1 and CDR2: SGHRS, YFSETQ. This CDR3 region has 15 residues. Trimming left V 0 bases short and J 2 bases short, with 9 bases between.

The chain recombines TRBV5-4 with TRBJ2-5; 7 nucleotides align to TRBD2. The CDR3 length is 15 residues. The trim removed 5 bases at V and 2 bases at J, leaving 9 bases unmatched. Germline V CDR1 and CDR2: SGHNT, YYREEE (reference sequence). In DNA form, the CDR3 reads TGTGCCAGCAGGCCCTATGGGGGGGGGCAAGAGACCCAGTACTTC. As protein: CASRPYGGGQETQYF.

The chain joins TRBV7-9 to TRBJ1-4; 7 nucleotides align to TRBD1. J lost 17 bases, V lost 5 bases, and 14 bases had no gene match. The CDR3 extends over 13 amino acids. Germline CDR1 SEHNR, CDR2 FQNEAQ (reference sequence). CDR3 DNA sequence: TGTGCCAGCAGCCAGAACAGGGGCCTGACTAGTTTTTTT. Its translation is CASSQNRGLTSFF.

The V call is TRBV4-2, the J call TRBJ2-3, with a weak D call TRBD2 (7 bases). The CDR3 length is 16 residues. V dropped 2 bases and J dropped 4 bases, with 16 bases sitting between them. Germline V CDR1 and CDR2: LGHNA, YNFKEQ. The DNA of the CDR3 is TGTGCCAGCAGCCAAACCCGGGGGGAGGGGGCAGATACGCAGTATTTT. Protein product: CASSQTRGEGADTQYF.

This chain links TRBV9 with TRBJ2-1, with TRBD1 matching over 9 bases. V was pared by 0 bases and J by 7 bases, with 5 bases of the junction left unmatched. From germline, CDR1 is SGDLS and CDR2 YYNGEE. This CDR3 has 15 amino acids. The CDR3 nucleotides are TGTGCCAGCAGCGTAGACGGGGGGACAGGGAATGAGCAGTTCTTC. This encodes CASSVDGGTGNEQFF.

This clone was detected a few times. The chain employs TRBV2 and TRBJ1-1; D unclear. Germline CDR1 reads SNHLY; CDR2 reads FYNNEI. The CDR3 is 13 amino acids. V lost 7 bases to trimming and J lost 0 bases, with 9 bases between them. The CDR3 loop is CASIDGVNTEAFF. Here the CDR3 DNA reads TGTGCCAGCATCGATGGGGTGAACACTGAAGCTTTCTTT.

The CDR3 sequence is CASSEGGIDTGELFF. The CDR3 DNA sequence: TGTGCCAGCAGTGAAGGAGGTATCGACACCGGGGAGCTGTTTTTT. This chain joins TRBV2 and TRBJ2-2, with D unclear. Looked up from germline, CDR1 is SNHLY and CDR2 is FYNNEI. The CDR3 has 15 amino acids. Trimming shortened V by 1 base and J by 3 bases, and 9 bases separated the two germline ends.

This rearrangement joins TRBV19 to TRBJ2-1; TRBD2 matches 15 bases. The trim removed 1 base at V and 10 bases at J, leaving 11 bases unmatched. The CDR3 is 18 residues long. Germline V gene lookup returns CDR1 LNHDA and CDR2 SQIVND (reference sequence). Here the CDR3 reads CASSIGAGLAGGPVEQFF. The CDR3 nucleotides are TGTGCCAGTAGTATAGGGGCGGGACTAGCGGGAGGACCGGTAGAGCAGTTCTTC.

The V gene is TRBV6-6, the J gene TRBJ2-7; 8 bases fit TRBD1. V shed 7 bases, J shed 3 bases, and the junction held 8 bases outside the gene matches. The CDR3 runs 14 residues. In germline, CDR1 is MNHNY, CDR2 SVGAGI (reference sequence). CDR3: CASIAGQGYYEQYF. In DNA form, the CDR3 reads TGTGCCAGCATCGCCGGACAGGGATACTACGAGCAGTACTTC.

The chain combines TRBV10-1 with TRBJ2-3; either TRBD1 or TRBD2 may supply D (5 bases each). V dropped 1 base and J dropped 3 bases, with 29 bases sitting between them. The length of the CDR3 is 21 residues. Germline CDR1 WNHNN, CDR2 SYGVQD (reference sequence). For the CDR3, the DNA is TGCGCCAGCAGTGAGTGCCGTTGGGGGTGCCGCATTTTGGTCGGGACAGATACGCAGTATTTT. Its translation: CASSECRWGCRILVGTDTQYF.

The V and J genes are TRBV2 and TRBJ1-2; perhaps TRBD1 as D (6 bases). The CDR3 consists of 14 residues. Between the trimmed V and J ends, which lost 6 bases and 1 base, there was a span of 12 bases. Germline assignment: CDR1 SNHLY and CDR2 FYNNEI. The CDR3 nucleotides are TGTGCCAGCAGCGTTAGGACAGTTAACTATGGCTACACCTTC. Its protein product is CASSVRTVNYGYTF.

The chain joins TRBV7-2 to TRBJ1-3; TRBD1 might be the D (5 bases). Trimming left V 4 bases short and J 4 bases short, with 8 bases between. Germline CDR1 reads SGHTA; CDR2 reads FQGNSA. This CDR3 is 13 amino acids long. In nucleotides, the CDR3 is TGTGCCAGCAGCTCGAACAGGGGAAACACCATATATTTT. It encodes CASSSNRGNTIYF.

V and J are TRBV7-9 and TRBJ1-3; the match to TRBD1 covers 8 bases. The CDR3 is 16 amino acids. CDR1 and CDR2 (germline): SEHNR, FQNEAQ (reference sequence). Unmatched junction bases numbered 6, after V lost 5 bases and J lost 0 bases. The CDR3 reads CASSKWDRISGNTIYF. As DNA, the CDR3 is TGTGCCAGCAGCAAATGGGACAGGATCTCTGGAAACACCATATATTTT.

V gene TRBV11-3 combines with J gene TRBJ2-1; the D gene is possibly TRBD2 (6 bases). The V end was cut by 0 bases, the J end by 5 bases, with 11 bases between. In germline, CDR1 is SGHNT, CDR2 YENEEA. This CDR3 is 15 amino acids long. The CDR3 coding sequence is TGTGCCAGCAGCTTAGACGGGGGATTTAACAATGAGCAGTTCTTC. Translating it yields CASSLDGGFNNEQFF.

This rearrangement joins TRBV6-5 to TRBJ2-7; the match to TRBD1 covers 8 bases. The CDR3 is made up of 15 amino acids. CDR1 MNHEY and CDR2 SVGAGI come from the germline V gene. J gave up 4 bases and V 5 bases, and 10 bases lay outside the gene matches. The CDR3 protein is CASSTPGTGPYEQYF. Here the CDR3 DNA reads TGTGCCAGCAGTACTCCCGGGACAGGACCTTACGAGCAGTACTTC.

The V call is TRBV7-9, the J call TRBJ2-7, with 9 bases fitting TRBD2. Germline V gene data show CDR1 as SEHNR and CDR2 as FQNEAQ (reference sequence). V dropped 4 bases and J dropped 5; count of bases not matched to a gene: 12. The CDR3 runs to 16 residues. The chain's CDR3 is CASSSHPIAGDHEQYF. CDR3 sequence (DNA): TGTGCCAGCAGCTCCCACCCAATAGCGGGAGACCACGAGCAGTACTTC.

This clone was recorded once. This sequence joins TRBV11-2 and TRBJ1-2; D might be TRBD1 (5 bases). CDR1 is SGHAT and CDR2 is FQNNGV in the germline V gene. V was pared by 5 bases and J by 2 bases, with 9 bases between. CDR3 length equals 13 residues. Here the CDR3 reads CASSLGQNYGYTF. CDR3 nucleotides: TGTGCCAGCAGCCTGGGGCAGAACTATGGCTACACCTTC.